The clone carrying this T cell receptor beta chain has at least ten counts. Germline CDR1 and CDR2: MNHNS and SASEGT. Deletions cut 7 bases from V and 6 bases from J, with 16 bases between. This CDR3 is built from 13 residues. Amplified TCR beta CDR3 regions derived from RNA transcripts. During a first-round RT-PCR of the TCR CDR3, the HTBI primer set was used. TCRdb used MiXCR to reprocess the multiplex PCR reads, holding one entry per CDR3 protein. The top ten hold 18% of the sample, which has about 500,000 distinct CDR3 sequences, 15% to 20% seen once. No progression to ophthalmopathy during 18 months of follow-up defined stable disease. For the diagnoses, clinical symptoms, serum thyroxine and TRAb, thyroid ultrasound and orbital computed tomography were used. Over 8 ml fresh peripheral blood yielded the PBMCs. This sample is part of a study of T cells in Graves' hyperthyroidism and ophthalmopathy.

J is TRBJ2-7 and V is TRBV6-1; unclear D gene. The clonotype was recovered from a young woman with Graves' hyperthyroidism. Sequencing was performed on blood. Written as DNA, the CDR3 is TGTGCCAGCACCTCCCCTAGGGAAGCCGAGCAGTACTTC. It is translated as CASTSPREAEQYF.